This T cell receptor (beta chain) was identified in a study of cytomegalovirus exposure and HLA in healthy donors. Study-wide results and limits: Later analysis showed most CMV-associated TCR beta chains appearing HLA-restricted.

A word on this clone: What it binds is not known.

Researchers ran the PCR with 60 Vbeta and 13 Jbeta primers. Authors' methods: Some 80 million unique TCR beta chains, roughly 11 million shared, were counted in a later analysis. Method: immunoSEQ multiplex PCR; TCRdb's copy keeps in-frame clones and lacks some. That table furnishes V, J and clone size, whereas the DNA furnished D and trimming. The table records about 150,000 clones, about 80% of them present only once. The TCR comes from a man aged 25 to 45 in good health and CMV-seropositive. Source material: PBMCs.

In DNA, the CDR3 is TGTGCCAGCAGCCGGGACAGGTGCGGCTACACCTTC. It specifies CASSRDRCGYTF. This chain links TRBV7-2 with TRBJ1-2, with 8 bases matching TRBD1. The V gene's germline CDR1 is SGHTA and CDR2 FQGNSA. The CDR3 has 12 residues. The ends lost 5 bases at V and 8 bases at J; junction bases unmatched: 4.